This entry concerns a single T cell receptor (beta chain). Its antigen is still unknown. Assay: immunoSEQ multiplex PCR; the TCRdb copy retains only in-frame clones and omits some. The sample lists 75,000 to 100,000 clones, around 90% seen once, with roughly 16% in the top ten. V lost 6 bases to trimming and J lost 6 bases; unmatched junction nucleotides: 12. The V gene's germline CDR1 is SQVTM and CDR2 ANQGSEA. This CDR3 has 15 residues. The data stem from a study of graft-versus-host responses after intestinal transplantation. Study-wide context: Recipients were all induced with anti-thymocyte globulin, then given tacrolimus and steroids for roughly three years.

Study-level points and caveats: Early after transplant, HvG declines were associated with peak levels of circulating GvH clones. Where graft-donor T cell macrochimerism was present, patients had high graft-versus-host to host-versus-graft clonal ratios in allografts.

The source is a human patient who received an intestinal transplant, so some T cells may come from the graft donor. This rearrangement joins TRBV29-1 to TRBJ2-1, with TRBD1 matching 9 bases. The specimen comprised PBMCs, sampled approximately 420 days after intestinal transplant. The CDR3 DNA follows: TGCAGCGTCCGGGGCGGGACAGGGATGGTCAATGAGCAGTTCTTC. Translation gives CSVRGGTGMVNEQFF.